The clone carrying this T cell receptor beta chain occurred a few times. This CDR3 spans 17 amino acids. Germline CDR1 and CDR2: SGHAT and FQNNGV. Unmatched junction bases numbered 19, after V lost 11 bases and J lost 1 base. These data are taken from a study of T cells after yellow fever vaccination. TCRdb analysed the 5' RACE reads with MiXCR anew, one entry per CDR3 protein. This table holds hundreds of thousands of distinct CDR3 sequences, around 20% found once. Here the sequenced sample was PBMCs, taken before the yellow fever booster vaccination. This chain joins TRBV11-2 and TRBJ2-5, with TRBD2 matching over 7 bases. This clonotype was obtained from a man between 18 and 29 years old who received the YFV17D yellow fever vaccine. The CDR3 is CASASTTLAGVQETQYF. The CDR3 DNA follows: TGTGCCTCCGCAAGCACAACCCTGGCGGGGGTCCAAGAGACCCAGTACTTC.